This passage covers 21 T cell receptor beta chains from one sample sequenced in a study of tumor-infiltrating lymphocytes in primary liver carcinoma. From 400 to 550 ng total RNA, TCR beta cDNA was generated with a primer in the constant region. Construction of TCR beta libraries relied on three successive nested multiplex PCR rounds employing slightly modified ARM-PCR. A C-beta reverse primer and TRBV1-TRBV30 forward primers served in each of the first two PCR rounds, at ten to eleven cycles apiece. Each CDR3 protein is one row after TCRdb ran MiXCR on the multiplex PCR reads. The sample consists of nearly 200,000 distinct CDR3 sequences, less than 70% of them appearing once. RNA isolated from unsorted whole blood supplied the blood RNA, with germline DNA also extracted. Sequencing was done on a sample of peripheral blood. The receptors shown here come from a woman in her sixties or seventies with primary liver carcinoma and hepatitis B virus infection.

The CDR3 DNA is TGTGCCAGCGGCCCAAGGACAATCACTGAAGCTTTCTTT. Its translation is CASGPRTITEAFF. The gene calls are TRBV11-2 and TRBJ1-1, with D tentatively TRBD1 (5 bases). Germline loops: CDR1 SGHAT, CDR2 FQNNGV. The CDR3 loop spans 13 amino acids. Trimming removed 8 bases at V and 4 bases at J, with 14 bases between.

About this clonotype: A read error may account for a junction end that differs from germline. The rearrangement uses TRBV11-2 and TRBJ2-7, with a possible D match to TRBD2 (6 bases). Germline assignment: CDR1 SGHAT and CDR2 FQNNGV. This CDR3 is 14 amino acids long. Here the CDR3 DNA reads TGCGCCAGCAGCCATCCCGGGGGCTCCTACGAGCAGTACTTC. Translation gives CASSHPGGSYEQYF.

This chain links TRBV11-2 with TRBJ1-2; D uncertain. Looked up from germline, CDR1 is SGHAT and CDR2 is FQNNGV. The CDR3 has 13 residues. V was cut by 8 bases and J by 4 bases, with 14 bases left in between. CDR3 bases: TGTGCCAGCCGACGGGGTATTCGCTATGGCTACACCTTC. Its protein is CASRRGIRYGYTF.

Concerning this clonotype itself: At one end, the junction sequence differs from germline, possibly due to a read error. The V and J genes are TRBV6-6 and TRBJ2-7; 8 positions match TRBD2. Germline-derived CDR1 and CDR2 are MNHNY and SVGAGI (reference sequence). The CDR3 is made up of 14 amino acids. CDR3 DNA: TGTGCCAGCAATCCCCCGGGGGGGGGTAACGAGCGGTACTTC. It is translated as CASNPPGGGNERYF.

The chain joins TRBV5-1 to TRBJ2-1; the match to TRBD2 covers 8 bases. CDR3 size: 16 residues. Germline loops: CDR1 SGHRS, CDR2 YFSETQ. Trimming removed 4 bases from V and 9 bases from J; junction bases left unmatched: 15. The CDR3 coding sequence is TGCGCCAGCAGCCCCCTGGGAGCGGGAGCAGGAGGTGAGCAGTTCTTC. Translating it yields CASSPLGAGAGGEQFF.

The rearrangement joins TRBV12-3 or TRBV12-4 to TRBJ1-1, with D unresolved. Trimming stripped 6 bases from V and 1 base from J, with 12 bases between. The CDR3 is 14 residues long. The DNA of the CDR3 is TGTGCCAGCAGCCCTACTGGACGGAACACTGAAGCTTTCTTT. This codes for CASSPTGRNTEAFF.

This clonotype showed up many times. The CDR3: CAWSEQGNTEAFF. The CDR3 DNA reads TGTGCCTGGAGCGAACAGGGGAACACTGAAGCTTTCTTT. V and J are TRBV30 and TRBJ1-1; TRBD1 is a possible D gene (6 bases). Per germline, CDR1 GTSNPN and CDR2 SVGIG (reference sequence). Trimming took 3 bases from V and 1 from J, leaving 9 bases between them. This CDR3 contains 13 residues.

On this clonotype itself: Germline is not matched at one junction end, which may reflect a read error. The rearrangement links TRBV6-6 to TRBJ2-6; D gene ambiguous. From germline, CDR1 is MNHNY and CDR2 SVGAGI (reference sequence). The CDR3 has 17 residues. CDR3 DNA sequence: TGTGCTAGCACCGACGGCACATTATACTCTGGGGCCAACGTCCTGACTTTC. Protein: CASTDGTLYSGANVLTF.

This clonotype was observed a handful of times. A junction boundary mismatches the germline segment, possibly from a read error. The chain uses TRBV11-3 and TRBJ2-2, with D perhaps TRBD2 (5 bases). Germline values: CDR1 SGHNT, CDR2 YENEEA. The CDR3 is 14 amino acids. CDR3: CASSLDLPSWELFF. The CDR3 nucleotides are TGTGCCAGCAGCTTAGATCTCCCTAGCTGGGAGTTGTTTTTT.

As to this clonotype: Being one base from a much bigger clone, this may be a read error. V and J are TRBV6-6 and TRBJ2-7; D is possibly TRBD1 or TRBD2 (5 bases each). This CDR3 is 15 amino acids long. In germline, CDR1 is MNHNY, CDR2 SVGAGI (reference sequence). CDR3 DNA: TGTGCCAGCAGTTACTCTGGCAGGGAAGACTACGGGCAGTACTTC. This codes for CASSYSGREDYGQYF.

The DNA for the CDR3 is TGTGCCAGGGGCCCCCCTCAGGGCACTGAAGCTTTCTTT. Translating gives CARGPPQGTEAFF. The chain links TRBV11-2 to TRBJ1-1; possibly TRBD1 for D (5 bases). The CDR3 spans 13 residues. The V gene lost 9 bases and the J gene lost 4 bases, with 15 bases spanning the gap. In germline, CDR1 is SGHAT, CDR2 FQNNGV.

Worth noting for this clonotype: The junction differs from germline at one of its ends, possibly a read error. The rearrangement uses TRBV12-3 or TRBV12-4 and TRBJ2-2, with TRBD1 identical over 7 bases. The CDR3 extends over 15 amino acids. The CDR3 here is CARSLGQAASGELLF. In DNA form, the CDR3 reads TGTGCCCGCAGTTTAGGACAGGCGGCGTCCGGGGAGCTGCTTTTT.

The chain is built from TRBV6-6 and TRBJ2-2, with 7 positions matching TRBD2. Germline V gene data show CDR1 as MNHNY and CDR2 as SVGAGI (reference sequence). This CDR3 is built from 14 residues. Trimming cost V 5 bases and J 10 bases; bases outside gene matches: 10. CDR3 sequence reads: CASSSGISTMELFF. In DNA form, the CDR3 reads TGTGCCAGCAGTAGCGGGATTAGCACCATGGAGCTGTTTTTT.

About this clonotype: A much larger clone differs by one base, so this may be a read error. The CDR3 DNA is TGTACCAGCAGCTTATGGGGGCTAGCGGCTAACAATGAGCAGTTCTTC. As protein: CTSSLWGLAANNEQFF. The chain links TRBV13 to TRBJ2-1, with a possible D match to TRBD2 (7 bases). There are 16 residues in the CDR3. Germline V gene data show CDR1 as PRHDT and CDR2 as FYEKMQ (reference sequence).

This clonotype is a singleton in its sample. Since a much larger clone is just one base distant, this may be a read error. V is TRBV12-3 or TRBV12-4 and J is TRBJ1-5, with unresolved D. The CDR3 runs 14 residues. With 7 bases removed from V and 7 bases from J, the gap between germline ends came to 17 bases. The CDR3 spells CASTDQRAGQPQHF. CDR3 nucleotide sequence: TGTGCCAGCACCGACCAGAGGGCGGGCCAGCCCCAGCATTTT.

This clonotype has just one count. The chain is built from TRBV11-2 and TRBJ2-2; 14 positions match TRBD2. Germline CDR1 is SGHAT and CDR2 is FQNNGV. V was pared by 5 bases and J by 5 bases, with 10 bases of the junction left unmatched. The CDR3 sequence is 18 residues long. This CDR3 is CASSPRLAGGPGTGELFF. Written as DNA, the CDR3 is TGTGCCAGCAGCCCTCGACTAGCGGGAGGGCCGGGAACCGGGGAGCTGTTTTTT.

A word on this clonotype: A read error is possible here, since a much larger clone lies one base away. This chain joins TRBV10-3 and TRBJ1-1; no definite D call. Germline loops: CDR1 ENHRY, CDR2 SYGVKD. There are 12 residues in the CDR3. CDR3 sequence: CVIGRGDTEAFF. In DNA, the CDR3 is TGTGTCATCGGGCGGGGTGACACTGAAGCTTTCTTT.

Concerning this clonotype itself: Being one base from a much bigger clone, this may be a read error. This chain links TRBV4-1 with TRBJ2-7; D may be TRBD2 (5 bases). The CDR3 runs to 14 residues. Germline V gene data show CDR1 as MGHRA and CDR2 as YSYEKL. CDR3 in amino acids: CTSRPIGSSYEQYF. The CDR3 DNA is TGCACCAGCAGACCCATAGGGAGCTCCTACGAGCAGTACTTC.

A note on this clonotype: It may be a read error: a sequence one base away is much more abundant. The CDR3 bases are TGCGCCAGCAGCCGGACTTGCGGGACCTACACAGATACGCAGTATTTT. Translating it yields CASSRTCGTYTDTQYF. This chain joins TRBV4-1 and TRBJ2-3; a weak D match, TRBD2 (6 bases). Germline assignment: CDR1 MGHRA and CDR2 YSYEKL. V was pared by 4 bases and J by 2 bases, with 16 bases between. The CDR3 totals 16 residues.

This clonotype was seen repeatedly, ten times or more. V is TRBV6-1 and J is TRBJ2-2, with D possibly being TRBD2 (5 bases). V lost 0 bases and J 8 bases, leaving 16 bases between the germline ends. CDR1 is MNHNS and CDR2 is SASEGT in the germline V gene. This CDR3 has 16 residues. The CDR3: CASSEAPLLLAGELFF. CDR3 DNA: TGTGCCAGCAGTGAAGCGCCGCTGCTGCTAGCTGGGGAGCTGTTTTTT.

Note on this clonotype: A read error is possible here, since a much larger clone lies one base away. The chain links TRBV6-1 to TRBJ1-2; 7 nucleotides agree with TRBD1. Germline CDR1 and CDR2: MNHNS and SASEGT. This CDR3 is 16 amino acids long. CDR3 DNA sequence: TGTGCCAGCAGTGATCTGGGACAGCCGTCCGGGTGGGGCTACATCTTC. Translating gives CASSDLGQPSGWGYIF.